Included here is one TCR beta chain sequence, with context. The record originates from a study of blood T cell repertoires in COVID-19. Across the whole study: PBMCs, B-cell-depleted T cells, or T cells provided the cDNA or gDNA that made up the material.

TCRdb's copy holds only in-frame clones and misses some; the assay was immunoSEQ multiplex PCR. The sample has 110,000 to 150,000 clones; 75% to 90% are singletons. Germline CDR1 and CDR2: LNHDA and SQIVND (reference sequence). V was trimmed by 1 base and J by 8 bases, leaving 6 bases between them. The CDR3 consists of 12 residues. The clonotype was recovered from a human donor in a cohort sampled during active COVID-19. The genes are TRBV19 and TRBJ2-1; D remains ambiguous. The sequencing input was peripheral blood. The CDR3 region has the DNA TGTGCCAGTAGTATAGCTGGCCATGAGCAGTTCTTC. Amino acid sequence: CASSIAGHEQFF.